A selection of T cell receptor beta chains follows, all from one sample in a study of siplizumab effects on memory and regulatory T cells. Sequencing was performed with immunoSEQ multiplex PCR; in TCRdb, only in-frame clones are kept and a portion is missing. In the table there are some 63,000 clones, 95% to 98% of which are singletons. Material for sequencing was naive CD8+ T cells sorted from blood. Receptors were obtained from a human donor in good health. CDR3s include the opening cysteine and the closing phenylalanine or tryptophan. Fields, in order: D gene, J gene, V gene, clone size, CDR3 protein, CDR3 DNA. The D gene is left open where the match is weak. Clone size is not always given. Where it is, it says once, few, many or a class for expanded clones.

>TRBD1|TRBJ2-5|TRBV6-1|.
CASSATGLVETQYF
TGTGCCAGCAGTGCGACAGGGCTGGTGGAGACCCAGTACTTC
>.|TRBJ1-4|TRBV6-6|.
CARRVATNEKLFF
TGTGCCAGAAGAGTTGCAACTAATGAAAAACTGTTTTTT
>TRBD1|TRBJ1-5|TRBV4-3|.
CASSPGTADQPQHF
TGCGCCAGCAGCCCCGGGACAGCGGATCAGCCCCAGCATTTT
>.|TRBJ2-7|TRBV23-1|.
CASAYHRGLKVSF
TGCGCCAGCGCCTATCACCGGGGCCTAAAGGTCTCCTTC
>.|TRBJ2-3|TRBV4-3|.
CAGSQDFAGSSDTQYF
TGCGCCGGCAGCCAAGATTTCGCGGGGAGCTCAGATACGCAGTATTTT
>TRBD1|TRBJ2-7|TRBV9|.
CASSVGGGPYEQYF
TGTGCCAGCAGCGTAGGAGGGGGCCCCTACGAGCAGTACTTC
>.|TRBJ2-5|TRBV27|.
CASSQGPPETQYF
TGTGCCAGCAGCCAGGGGCCCCCAGAGACCCAGTACTTC
>.|TRBJ1-4|TRBV2|.
CANLGVDTEKLFF
TGTGCCAACCTAGGTGTTGACACTGAAAAACTGTTTTTT
>TRBD1|TRBJ2-7|TRBV5-6|once
CASSLGIDRGLLYEQYF
TGTGCCAGCAGCTTGGGAATTGACAGGGGGCTATTGTACGAGCAGTACTTC
>.|TRBJ2-1|TRBV6-1|.
CASSEKVYSYNEQFF
TGTGCCAGCAGTGAAAAGGTATACTCCTACAATGAGCAGTTCTTC
>.|TRBJ1-1|TRBV18|once
CASSPLGNTEAFF
TGTGCCAGCTCACCGCTGGGGAACACTGAAGCTTTCTTT
>.|TRBJ1-2|TRBV19|.
CASSTTDYGYTF
TGTGCCAGTAGTACGACAGACTATGGCTACACCTTC
>TRBD1|TRBJ2-4|TRBV4-1|.
CASSQDQGVGNIQYF
TGCGCCAGCAGCCAAGATCAGGGGGTAGGAAACATTCAGTACTTC
>.|TRBJ1-2|TRBV7-9|once
CASSAIQGLDGYTF
TGTGCCAGCAGCGCCATCCAGGGCCTTGATGGCTACACCTTC
>TRBD1|TRBJ1-2|TRBV27|.
CASSPGTGGSGYGYTF
TGTGCCAGCAGCCCAGGGACAGGGGGCAGTGGCTATGGCTACACCTTC
>TRBD2|TRBJ2-7|TRBV6-1|.
CASSEILAGAYEQYF
TGTGCCAGCAGTGAAATACTAGCGGGGGCCTACGAGCAGTACTTC
>.|TRBJ2-3|TRBV4-1|.
CASSHADTQYF
TGCGCCAGCAGCCATGCGGATACGCAGTATTTT
>.|TRBJ2-7|TRBV11-2|.
CASSASSGVSYEQYF
TGTGCCAGCAGCGCGAGCTCAGGCGTCTCCTACGAGCAGTACTTC
>.|TRBJ2-7|TRBV6-1|.
CASSGVGSSYEQYF
TGTGCCAGCAGTGGCGTGGGGAGCTCCTACGAGCAGTACTTC
>.|TRBJ1-3|TRBV2|.
CASPGQYGNTIYF
TGTGCCAGCCCAGGACAGTATGGAAACACCATATATTTT